This entry lists 29 T cell receptor beta chains sequenced from one sample in a study of regulatory T cells in long-lasting Graves disease. Documented time point: newly diagnosed GD, antithyroid drugs for less than 3 months. Isolated PBMC RNA provided the starting material for the TCR library. Assembly of TCR beta libraries relied on iRepertoire HTBI primers together with Arm-PCR of CDR3 regions. TCRdb redid the calling of the multiplex PCR reads with MiXCR, one entry per CDR3 protein. The sample yields some 600,000 distinct CDR3 sequences, about 16% seen once. This same sample was also taken into another study, of T cells in Graves' hyperthyroidism and ophthalmopathy.

Specimen: peripheral blood mononuclear cells (PBMCs), collected at new diagnosis, from a patient treated with antithyroid drugs. These TCRs come from a young man with Graves disease.

The CDR3: CASTGVSGELFF. CDR3 coding DNA: TGCGCCAGCACAGGGGTTTCCGGGGAGCTGTTTTTT. The chain combines TRBV5-1 with TRBJ2-2; weak D call: TRBD1 (6 bases). The CDR3 runs to 12 residues. CDR1 is SGHRS and CDR2 is YFSETQ in the germline V gene. V was pared by 6 bases and J by 6 bases, with 9 bases between.

The chain links TRBV5-8 to TRBJ2-5; D is possibly TRBD1 or TRBD2 (5 bases each). This CDR3 has 14 residues. Trimming removed 5 bases from V and 0 bases from J, with 11 bases in between. From germline, CDR1 is SGHTS and CDR2 YDEGEE. Here the CDR3 reads CASRGPEDQETQYF. In DNA form, the CDR3 reads TGTGCCAGCAGGGGGCCGGAGGACCAAGAGACCCAGTACTTC.

This clonotype was seen only a few times. This chain joins TRBV5-1 and TRBJ2-2; TRBD1 matches 8 bases. The CDR3 covers 14 residues. Germline assignment: CDR1 SGHRS and CDR2 YFSETQ. The junction had 5 bases not matched to a gene; V was cut back by 9 bases and J by 1 base. CDR3 DNA: TGCGCCACCCGACAGGGGCTGAACACCGGGGAGCTGTTTTTT. This encodes CATRQGLNTGELFF.

This clonotype has just a few counts. This chain links TRBV5-4 with TRBJ2-7, with unresolved D. Germline V lookup: CDR1 SGHNT, CDR2 YYREEE (reference sequence). Trimming cost V 4 bases and J 7 bases, with 18 bases left between them. CDR3 length: 14 amino acids. The CDR3 sequence is CASSPRKGPGEQYF. In nucleotides, the CDR3 is TGTGCCAGCAGCCCCCGGAAGGGCCCTGGGGAGCAGTACTTC.

Ten or more counts support this clonotype. CDR3 region: CASSSARRTGELFF. CDR3 coding DNA: TGTGCCAGCAGCTCAGCCCGGAGAACCGGGGAGCTGTTTTTT. The V call is TRBV11-2, the J call TRBJ2-2; D is uncertain. The V gene lost 4 bases and the J gene lost 5 bases, with 11 bases spanning the gap. The CDR3 loop spans 14 amino acids. CDR1 is SGHAT and CDR2 is FQNNGV in the germline V gene.

The CDR3 loop is CASSEDTPSYEQYF. CDR3 in DNA: TGTGCCAGCAGCGAAGACACCCCGTCCTACGAGCAGTACTTC. The chain joins TRBV9 to TRBJ2-7; no firm D call. Per the germline V gene, CDR1 is SGDLS and CDR2 is YYNGEE. This CDR3 is built from 14 residues. Trimming cost V 3 bases and J 1 base, with 11 bases left between them. Based on the CDR3 plus reference TRBV9 and TRBJ2-7, the full variable domain is DSGVTQTPKHLITATGQRVTLRCSPRSGDLSVYWYQQSLDQGLQFLIQYYNGEERAKGNILERFSAQQFPDLHSELNLSSLELGDSALYFCASSEDTPSYEQYFGPGTRLTVT.

This chain joins TRBV7-9 and TRBJ1-2; D remains unclear. Per germline, CDR1 SEHNR and CDR2 FQNEAQ (reference sequence). V gave up 5 bases and J gave up 0 bases, with 10 bases separating them. The CDR3 has 14 residues. CDR3 residues: CASSRTEANYGYTF. Here the CDR3 DNA reads TGTGCCAGCAGCCGTACAGAAGCTAACTATGGCTACACCTTC.

The rearrangement joins TRBV7-9 to TRBJ2-7; a possible D gene is TRBD2 (6 bases). V was cut by 1 base and J by 0 bases, with 10 bases left in between. Looked up from germline, CDR1 is SEHNR and CDR2 is FQNEAQ (reference sequence). The CDR3 has 15 amino acids. CDR3 region: CASSLVLASSYEQYF. The CDR3 DNA is TGTGCCAGCAGCTTAGTGCTAGCGTCCTCCTACGAGCAGTACTTC. The full variable domain, rest sourced from reference TRBV7-9 and TRBJ2-7, is DTGVSQNPRHKITKRGQNVTFRCDPISEHNRLYWYRQTLGQGPEFLTYFQNEAQLEKSRLLSDRFSAERPKGSFSTLEIQRTEQGDSAMYLCASSLVLASSYEQYFGPGTRLTVT.

This clonotype has ten or more counts. The V gene is TRBV7-9, the J gene TRBJ2-5; D might be TRBD1 (5 bases). V was cut by 1 base and J by 3 bases, with 15 bases left in between. CDR3 length: 16 residues. The germline CDR1 and CDR2 sequences are SEHNR and FQNEAQ (reference sequence). DNA for the CDR3: TGTGCCAGCAGCTTAGGCTGGGGCCCCAAGAAAGAGACCCAGTACTTC. It translates to CASSLGWGPKKETQYF. The full variable domain, rest sourced from reference TRBV7-9 and TRBJ2-5, is DTGVSQNPRHKITKRGQNVTFRCDPISEHNRLYWYRQTLGQGPEFLTYFQNEAQLEKSRLLSDRFSAERPKGSFSTLEIQRTEQGDSAMYLCASSLGWGPKKETQYFGPGTRLLVL.

Ten or more counts support this clonotype. This sequence joins TRBV12-3 or TRBV12-4 and TRBJ2-5; TRBD2 matches at 11 bases. This CDR3 is 19 amino acids long. Trimming at V came to 5 bases and at J to 5 bases, leaving 19 bases not matched to a gene. CDR3 amino acids: CASSQRGGLAVLGRETQYF. CDR3 nucleotide sequence: TGTGCCAGCAGTCAACGGGGGGGACTAGCGGTTCTTGGGAGGGAGACCCAGTACTTC.

This clonotype was recorded many times. CDR3 nucleotide sequence: TGTGCCAGCAGCCCATCCGGCAGCGGGAGCTCCTACGAGCAGTACTTC. This sequence encodes CASSPSGSGSSYEQYF. The rearrangement joins TRBV9 to TRBJ2-7; TRBD2 matches 8 bases. The CDR3 extends over 16 amino acids. Per germline, CDR1 SGDLS and CDR2 YYNGEE. V shed 4 bases and J 0 bases; nucleotides not matched to a gene: 9.

Remarks on this clonotype: A read error may explain this, as a much larger clone is one base away. The chain joins TRBV5-1 to TRBJ1-1; unclear D gene. Trimming took 4 bases from V and 0 from J, leaving 13 bases between them. Germline assignment: CDR1 SGHRS and CDR2 YFSETQ. This CDR3 spans 15 amino acids. This CDR3 reads CASSRHSDLNTEAFF. Written as DNA, the CDR3 is TGCGCCAGCAGCCGACACTCAGACTTGAACACTGAAGCTTTCTTT.

This clonotype was detected a few times. The rearrangement links TRBV7-8 to TRBJ2-7; D assignment may be TRBD1 or TRBD2 (6 bases each). The CDR3 has 15 amino acids. The germline V gene encodes CDR1 SGHVS and CDR2 FQNEAQ. Trimming took off 5 bases at V and 1 base at J, with 15 bases between the two ends. The CDR3 protein is CASSGRTGTSYEQYF. The CDR3 bases are TGTGCCAGCAGCGGACGAACAGGGACTTCCTACGAGCAGTACTTC.

This clonotype was detected ten times or more. The chain is built from TRBV7-2 and TRBJ2-5, with 8 bases identical to TRBD2. The CDR3 covers 14 residues. V shed 2 bases and J 5 bases; nucleotides not matched to a gene: 4. Germline values: CDR1 SGHTA, CDR2 FQGNSA. The CDR3 DNA sequence: TGTGCCAGCAGCTTAAACGGGAGGGATGAGACCCAGTACTTC. Its protein is CASSLNGRDETQYF.

The table lists this clonotype with many counts. V is TRBV27 and J is TRBJ2-3, with D hard to call. With 4 bases removed from V and 1 base from J, the gap between germline ends came to 9 bases. Germline loops: CDR1 MNHEY, CDR2 SMNVEV (reference sequence). This CDR3 region has 14 residues. CDR3 in amino acids: CASSSLPGTDTQYF. In nucleotides, the CDR3 is TGTGCCAGCAGTTCACTTCCCGGCACAGATACGCAGTATTTT.

In this sample, this clonotype turned up many times. The chain combines TRBV9 with TRBJ2-7, with TRBD1 matching 9 bases. J was trimmed by 5 bases and V by 2 bases; bases with no gene match: 2. The CDR3 covers 13 residues. Per the germline V gene, CDR1 is SGDLS and CDR2 is YYNGEE. CDR3 loop: CASSVGQGNEQYF. The CDR3 DNA follows: TGTGCCAGCAGCGTTGGACAGGGGAACGAGCAGTACTTC.

This clonotype came up a few times. A much larger clone sits a single nucleotide away, making a read error possible. The chain employs TRBV6-1 and TRBJ1-2, with 11 nucleotides matching TRBD1. The V segment lost 6 bases and the J segment 4 bases; nucleotides outside the gene matches: 4. The CDR3 contains 14 residues. CDR1 is MNHNS, CDR2 SASEGT, per germline. The CDR3 region is CASSWTGGGYGYTF. The DNA of the CDR3 is TGTGCCAGCAGCTGGACAGGGGGCGGCTATGGCTACACCTTC.

This sequence joins TRBV19 and TRBJ2-4; 8 bases line up with TRBD1. The germline V gene encodes CDR1 LNHDA and CDR2 SQIVND (reference sequence). This CDR3 is built from 15 residues. The ends lost 5 bases at V and 8 bases at J; junction bases unmatched: 11. CDR3 coding DNA: TGTGCCAGTAGTTGGCGGACAGGGTCTCTTGACATTCAGTACTTC. Translated, it gives CASSWRTGSLDIQYF.

The chain joins TRBV18 to TRBJ2-2; TRBD1 is a possible D gene (5 bases). The CDR3 loop spans 14 amino acids. The germline gives CDR1 KGHSH, CDR2 LQKENI. Trimming pared 4 bases from V and 4 bases from J, leaving 10 bases between. This CDR3 is CASSLQGPTGELFF. CDR3 nucleotides: TGTGCCAGCTCACTGCAGGGCCCCACCGGGGAGCTGTTTTTT.

This clonotype has a count of ten or more. V gene TRBV20-1 combines with J gene TRBJ2-7; 9 nucleotides align to TRBD1. V lost 3 bases to trimming and J lost 4 bases; unmatched junction nucleotides: 4. Germline loops: CDR1 DFQATT, CDR2 SNEGSKA (reference sequence). CDR3 length: 13 amino acids. The CDR3 sequence: CSASRDREYEQYF. CDR3 DNA sequence: TGCAGTGCTAGCAGGGACAGGGAGTACGAGCAGTACTTC.

The sample holds many counts of this clonotype. The gene calls are TRBV12-3 or TRBV12-4 and TRBJ2-7; 8 bases map to TRBD1. The trim removed 5 bases at V and 0 bases at J, leaving 12 bases unmatched. The CDR3 runs to 17 residues. Here the CDR3 reads CASSLTRDRNNSYEQYF. The DNA for the CDR3 is TGTGCCAGCAGTCTTACACGGGACAGGAATAACTCCTACGAGCAGTACTTC.

The V gene is TRBV2, the J gene TRBJ1-1; possible D gene TRBD1, 5 bases. This CDR3 is built from 13 residues. Germline CDR1 and CDR2: SNHLY and FYNNEI. Deletions cut 8 bases from V and 9 bases from J, with 19 bases between. The CDR3 DNA sequence: TGTGCCAGCCTTCGAAATGGGGGTGCTAAAGCTTTCTTT. The encoded protein is CASLRNGGAKAFF.

V is TRBV6-1 and J is TRBJ1-5, with 11 bases matching TRBD1. The ends lost 5 bases at V and 1 base at J; junction bases unmatched: 7. The CDR3 has 17 amino acids. Per germline, CDR1 MNHNS and CDR2 SASEGT. CDR3 in DNA: TGTGCCAGCAGTCAGGACAGGGGGCGAGAAAGCAATCAGCCCCAGCATTTT. Translating gives CASSQDRGRESNQPQHF.

This chain joins TRBV20-1 and TRBJ1-1; D uncertain. The V end lost 0 bases, the J end lost 1 base, and 12 bases lay between the germline ends. CDR1 and CDR2 (germline): DFQATT, SNEGSKA (reference sequence). This CDR3 is built from 15 residues. DNA for the CDR3: TGCAGTGCTAGAGAGGGTTCGGCCTGGAACACTGAAGCTTTCTTT. Encoded protein: CSAREGSAWNTEAFF.

This clonotype was seen many times. CDR3 sequence: CASSPPTGDYGYTF. In DNA, the CDR3 is TGTGCCAGCTCACCCCCGACAGGGGACTATGGCTACACCTTC. This chain connects TRBV18 to TRBJ1-2; 8 bases map to TRBD1. The CDR3 is 14 amino acids. Per germline, CDR1 KGHSH and CDR2 LQKENI. V dropped 3 bases and J dropped 3; count of bases not matched to a gene: 3.

In its sample, this clonotype was seen many times. This sequence joins TRBV12-3 or TRBV12-4 and TRBJ2-5, with D perhaps being TRBD1 or TRBD2 (5 bases each). The CDR3 is made up of 15 amino acids. Trimming cost V 3 bases and J 4 bases, with 15 bases left between them. CDR3 loop: CASSFFRGVGETQYF. CDR3 bases: TGTGCCAGCAGTTTTTTTAGGGGAGTCGGAGAGACCCAGTACTTC.

This clonotype came up many times. The V gene is TRBV29-1, the J gene TRBJ2-1; TRBD1 agrees at 10 bases. Germline trimming cut 7 bases from V and 4 bases from J; bases unmatched to any gene: 4. In germline, CDR1 is SQVTM, CDR2 ANQGSEA. There are 13 residues in the CDR3. The CDR3 sequence is CSAPGQGYNEQFF. The CDR3 DNA follows: TGCAGCGCCCCGGGACAGGGGTACAATGAGCAGTTCTTC.

In this sample, this clonotype turned up many times. The gene calls are TRBV20-1 and TRBJ2-1, with a possible D match to TRBD2 (6 bases). Germline CDR1 is DFQATT and CDR2 is SNEGSKA (reference sequence). The CDR3 is made up of 16 amino acids. V gave up 0 bases and J gave up 0 bases, with 12 bases separating them. The CDR3 DNA sequence: TGCAGTGCTAGAGATCCCCAGGGAGGCTCCTACAATGAGCAGTTCTTC. It yields the protein CSARDPQGGSYNEQFF.

CDR3 nucleotides: TGTGCCTGGACCCGGACCACTAATGAAAAACTGTTTTTT. Translation: CAWTRTTNEKLFF. The gene calls are TRBV30 and TRBJ1-4; D is unclear. Germline-derived CDR1 and CDR2 are GTSNPN and SVGIG (reference sequence). CDR3 length: 13 residues. Trimming took off 4 bases at V and 2 bases at J, with 8 bases between the two ends.